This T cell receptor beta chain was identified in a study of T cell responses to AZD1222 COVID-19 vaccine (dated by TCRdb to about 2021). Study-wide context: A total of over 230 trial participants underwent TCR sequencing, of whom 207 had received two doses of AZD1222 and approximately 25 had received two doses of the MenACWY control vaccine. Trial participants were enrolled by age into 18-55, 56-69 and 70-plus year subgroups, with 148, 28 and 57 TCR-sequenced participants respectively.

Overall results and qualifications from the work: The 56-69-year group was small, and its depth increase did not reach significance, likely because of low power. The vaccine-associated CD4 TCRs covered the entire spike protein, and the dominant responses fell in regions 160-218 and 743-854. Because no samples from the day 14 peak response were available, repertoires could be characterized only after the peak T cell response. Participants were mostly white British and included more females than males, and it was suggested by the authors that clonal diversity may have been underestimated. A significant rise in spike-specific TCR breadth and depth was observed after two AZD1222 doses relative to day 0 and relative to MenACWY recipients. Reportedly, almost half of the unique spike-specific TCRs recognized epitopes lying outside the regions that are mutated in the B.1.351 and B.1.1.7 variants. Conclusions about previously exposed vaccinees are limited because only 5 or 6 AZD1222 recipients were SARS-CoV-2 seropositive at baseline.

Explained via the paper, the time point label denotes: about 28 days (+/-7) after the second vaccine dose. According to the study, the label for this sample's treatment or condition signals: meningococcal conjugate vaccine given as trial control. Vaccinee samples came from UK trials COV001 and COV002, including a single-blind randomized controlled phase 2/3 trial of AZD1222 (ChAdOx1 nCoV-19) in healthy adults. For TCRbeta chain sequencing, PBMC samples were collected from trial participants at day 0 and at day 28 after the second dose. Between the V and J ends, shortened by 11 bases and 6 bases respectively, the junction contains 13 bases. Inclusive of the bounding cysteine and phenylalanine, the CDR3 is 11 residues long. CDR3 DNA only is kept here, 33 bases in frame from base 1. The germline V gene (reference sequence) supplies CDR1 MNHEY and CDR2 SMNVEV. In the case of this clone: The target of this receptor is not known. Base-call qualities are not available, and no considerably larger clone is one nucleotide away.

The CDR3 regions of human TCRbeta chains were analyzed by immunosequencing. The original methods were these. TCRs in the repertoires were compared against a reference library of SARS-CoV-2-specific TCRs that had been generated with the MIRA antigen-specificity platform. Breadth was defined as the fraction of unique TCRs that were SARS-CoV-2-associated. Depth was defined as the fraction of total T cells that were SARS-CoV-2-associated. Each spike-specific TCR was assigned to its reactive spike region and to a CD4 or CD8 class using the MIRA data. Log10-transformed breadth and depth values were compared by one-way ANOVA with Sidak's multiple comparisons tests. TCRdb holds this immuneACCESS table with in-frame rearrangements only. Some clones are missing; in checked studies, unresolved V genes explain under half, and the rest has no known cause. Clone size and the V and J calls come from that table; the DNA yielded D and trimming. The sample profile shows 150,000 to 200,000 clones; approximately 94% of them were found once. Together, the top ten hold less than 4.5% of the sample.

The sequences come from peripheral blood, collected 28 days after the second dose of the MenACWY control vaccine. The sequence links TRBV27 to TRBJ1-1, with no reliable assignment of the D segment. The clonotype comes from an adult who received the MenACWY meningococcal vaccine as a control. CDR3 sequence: CAASRGAEAFF. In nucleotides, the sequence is TGTGCCGCCAGCCGTGGGGCTGAAGCTTTCTTT.